The present T cell receptor beta chain was sequenced within a study of T-cell memory formation after mild COVID-19. CDR3 length equals 13 residues. Trimming shortened V by 5 bases and J by 5 bases, and 13 bases separated the two germline ends. This clonotype showed up just a few times. TCRdb redid the calling of the 5' RACE reads with MiXCR, one entry per CDR3 protein. The sample comprises a few hundred thousand distinct CDR3 sequences, approximately 16% of which are singletons, and under 25% rests with the top ten. The chain recombines TRBV12-3 or TRBV12-4 with TRBJ2-7; the D is unclear. Sequencing was performed on PBMCs or a T cell subset sorted from them (not recorded which). This TCR was recovered from a man younger than 35 who had mild COVID-19 (a few samples of this study predate the infection). Cell type and time point are not known. CDR3 DNA: TGTGCCAGCAGTCCCGTCGCAAGCCACGAGCAGTACTTC. Encoded protein: CASSPVASHEQYF.